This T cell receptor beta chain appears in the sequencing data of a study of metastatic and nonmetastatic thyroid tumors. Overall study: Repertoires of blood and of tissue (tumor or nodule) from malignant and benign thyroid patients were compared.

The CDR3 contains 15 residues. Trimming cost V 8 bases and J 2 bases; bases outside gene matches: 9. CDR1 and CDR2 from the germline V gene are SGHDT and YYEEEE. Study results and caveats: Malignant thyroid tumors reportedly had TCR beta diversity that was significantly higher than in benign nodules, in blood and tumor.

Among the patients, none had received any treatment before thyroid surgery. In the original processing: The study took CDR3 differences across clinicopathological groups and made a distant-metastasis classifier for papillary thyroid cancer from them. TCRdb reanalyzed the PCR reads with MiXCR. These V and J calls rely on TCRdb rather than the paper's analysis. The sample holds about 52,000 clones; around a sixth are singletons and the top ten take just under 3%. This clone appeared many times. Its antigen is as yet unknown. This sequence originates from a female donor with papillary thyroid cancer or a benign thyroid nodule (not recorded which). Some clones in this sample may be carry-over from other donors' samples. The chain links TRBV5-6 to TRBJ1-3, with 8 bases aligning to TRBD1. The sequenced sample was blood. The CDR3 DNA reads TGTGCCAGTACGACTGGACAGGGAGCTGGAAACACCATATATTTT. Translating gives CASTTGQGAGNTIYF. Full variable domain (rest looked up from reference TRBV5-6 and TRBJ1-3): DAGVTQSPTHLIKTRGQQVTLRCSPKSGHDTVSWYQQALGQGPQFIFQYYEEEERQRGNFPDRFSGHQFPNYSSELNVNALLLGDSALYLCASTTGQGAGNTIYFGEGSWLTVV.